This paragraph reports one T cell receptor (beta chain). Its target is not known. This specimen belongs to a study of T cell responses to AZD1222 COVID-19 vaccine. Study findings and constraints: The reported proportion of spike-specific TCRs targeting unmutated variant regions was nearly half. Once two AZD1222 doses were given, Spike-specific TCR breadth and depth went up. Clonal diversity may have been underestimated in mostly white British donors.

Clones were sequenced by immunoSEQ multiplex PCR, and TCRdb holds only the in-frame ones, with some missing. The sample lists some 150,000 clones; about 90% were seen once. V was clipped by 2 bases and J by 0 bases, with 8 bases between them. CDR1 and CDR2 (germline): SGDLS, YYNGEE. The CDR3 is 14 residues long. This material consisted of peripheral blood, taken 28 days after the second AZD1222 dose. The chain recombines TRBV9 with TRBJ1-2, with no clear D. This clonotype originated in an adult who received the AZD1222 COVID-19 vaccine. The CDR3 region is CASSVGRTNYGYTF. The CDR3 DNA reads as TGTGCCAGCAGCGTTGGGAGGACTAACTATGGCTACACCTTC.